A single sample gave rise to the 30 T cell receptor beta chains below, sequenced in a study of T cells in localized non-small cell lung cancer. Sequencing used immunoSEQ multiplex PCR; TCRdb keeps in-frame clones, though not all of them. The sample has roughly 39,000 clones, about four fifths seen once. Source: PBMCs, taken before any cancer treatment. These receptors originate from a woman aged 40-70 years with stage II squamous cell lung carcinoma.

The V and J genes are TRBV9 and TRBJ2-7, with a possible D match to TRBD2 (6 bases). Trimming took 0 bases from V and 6 from J, leaving 10 bases between them. The V gene's germline CDR1 is SGDLS and CDR2 YYNGEE. The CDR3 spans 13 residues. CDR3 amino acids: CASSVDPGGEQYF. CDR3 nucleotide sequence: TGTGCCAGCAGCGTAGATCCCGGGGGCGAGCAGTACTTC.

The chain joins TRBV7-8 to TRBJ1-1, with a tentative D call TRBD1 (5 bases). The CDR3 totals 14 residues. Germline V gene lookup returns CDR1 SGHVS and CDR2 FQNEAQ. The V and J ends lost 1 base and 3 bases respectively, with 9 bases between them. Here the CDR3 DNA reads TGTGCCAGCAGCTTAGGGACAAAATACACTGAAGCTTTCTTT. It specifies CASSLGTKYTEAFF.

The chain recombines TRBV28 with TRBJ1-2; 10 bases are a match to TRBD1. There are 14 residues in the CDR3. Looked up from germline, CDR1 is MDHEN and CDR2 is SYDVKM. V trimming: 6 bases; J trimming: 7 bases; junction bases outside the gene matches: 8. CDR3 bases: TGTGCCAGCAGGCCCGGACAGGGGGTCGGTGGCTACACCTTC. The encoded protein is CASRPGQGVGGYTF.

This clone has a handful of counts. V is TRBV28 and J is TRBJ2-2; D possibly matches TRBD1 or TRBD2 (5 bases each). This CDR3 has 16 residues. Per the germline V gene, CDR1 is MDHEN and CDR2 is SYDVKM. Trimming took off 5 bases at V and 4 bases at J, with 17 bases between the two ends. The CDR3 loop reads CASSSPARESTGELFF. As DNA, the CDR3 is TGTGCCAGCAGTAGCCCCGCCAGGGAGAGCACCGGGGAGCTGTTTTTT.

The rearrangement links TRBV11-2 to TRBJ2-2; 9 nucleotides agree with TRBD2. Germline lookup yields CDR1 SGHAT and CDR2 FQNNGV. V trimming: 3 bases; J trimming: 6 bases; junction bases outside the gene matches: 2. CDR3 length equals 14 residues. The CDR3 DNA is TGTGCCAGCAGCTTTGGCGGGGGGGCCGGGGAGCTGTTTTTT. Translated: CASSFGGGAGELFF.

This sequence joins TRBV18 and TRBJ1-6; 12 bases agree with TRBD1. The CDR3 extends over 17 amino acids. Germline V CDR1 and CDR2: KGHSH, LQKENI. With V trimmed by 2 bases and J by 9 bases, 8 bases remained unmatched. This CDR3 reads CASSPTGTGGEGSPLHF. CDR3 DNA sequence: TGTGCCAGCTCACCAACCGGGACAGGGGGCGAAGGTTCACCCCTCCACTTT.

This chain links TRBV7-3 with TRBJ2-1, with D unclear. The germline V gene encodes CDR1 SGHTA and CDR2 FQGTGA. The germline V and J ends were trimmed by 2 bases and 6 bases, with 5 bases remaining between them. The CDR3 totals 12 residues. The CDR3 DNA reads TGTGCCAGCAGCTTAGAGTCCAATGAGCAGTTCTTC. This sequence encodes CASSLESNEQFF.

The chain recombines TRBV4-3 with TRBJ2-7; D may match TRBD1 or TRBD2 (6 bases each). Germline CDR1 reads LGHNA; CDR2 reads YSLEER. The CDR3 loop spans 14 amino acids. The V gene lost 2 bases and the J gene lost 6 bases, with 14 bases spanning the gap. The CDR3 coding sequence is TGCGCCAGCAGCCAACAGAGGGGGGCGGTCGAGCAGTACTTC. Its protein product is CASSQQRGAVEQYF.

The gene calls are TRBV19 and TRBJ2-4, with 9 nucleotides matching TRBD1. J lost 1 base, V lost 5 bases, and 9 bases had no gene match. Germline CDR1 reads LNHDA; CDR2 reads SQIVND (reference sequence). The CDR3 covers 17 residues. CDR3 in DNA: TGTGCCAGTAGTTCAAGGACAGGGGATAGGGCCAAAAACATTCAGTACTTC. It translates to CASSSRTGDRAKNIQYF.

This rearrangement joins TRBV28 to TRBJ1-2; a weak D match, TRBD1 (5 bases). V lost 7 bases and J 3 bases, leaving 18 bases between the germline ends. Looked up from germline, CDR1 is MDHEN and CDR2 is SYDVKM. CDR3 size: 15 residues. The CDR3 protein is CASKPGARPDYGYTF. The DNA for the CDR3 is TGTGCCAGCAAGCCCGGGGCCAGGCCCGACTATGGCTACACCTTC.

This clone came up a few times. The J gene is TRBJ1-2, the V gene TRBV28; 8 positions agree with TRBD1. The junction had 10 bases not matched to a gene; V was cut back by 3 bases and J by 7 bases. Germline V gene lookup returns CDR1 MDHEN and CDR2 SYDVKM. This CDR3 comprises 15 residues. The chain's CDR3 is CASSLEGQGAVGYTF. CDR3 DNA: TGTGCCAGCAGTTTGGAGGGGCAGGGGGCGGTTGGCTACACCTTC.

The chain combines TRBV5-5 with TRBJ2-5; D gene unclear. The CDR3 runs 15 residues. The V end lost 0 bases, the J end lost 2 bases, and 11 bases lay between the germline ends. Germline V gene sequence: CDR1 SGHKS, CDR2 YYEKEE (reference sequence). In DNA form, the CDR3 reads TGTGCCAGCAGCTTGGCATTGCAAGTTCAAGAGACCCAGTACTTC. Translating gives CASSLALQVQETQYF.

The chain links TRBV14 to TRBJ1-2; TRBD1 matches 8 bases. The germline CDR1 and CDR2 sequences are SGHDN and FVKESK. This CDR3 comprises 13 residues. J gave up 9 bases and V 4 bases, and 7 bases lay outside the gene matches. CDR3 in amino acids: CASSPSGGPRYTF. CDR3 DNA sequence: TGTGCCAGCAGCCCGTCAGGGGGCCCACGCTACACCTTC.

The chain uses TRBV27 and TRBJ2-1, with 9 bases matching TRBD2. Trimming cost V 2 bases and J 6 bases; bases outside gene matches: 5. This CDR3 region has 15 residues. Germline V gene sequence: CDR1 MNHEY, CDR2 SMNVEV (reference sequence). DNA for the CDR3: TGTGCCAGCAGTTTAGGCGGGGGGGCGTTCAATGAGCAGTTCTTC. It translates to CASSLGGGAFNEQFF.

This clone was picked up a small number of times. The chain couples TRBV4-2 to TRBJ2-7; TRBD2 agrees at 11 bases. After removal of 1 base from V and 4 bases from J, the junction contained 12 bases not matched to a gene. CDR3 length: 18 residues. The V gene's germline CDR1 is LGHNA and CDR2 YNFKEQ. The CDR3 DNA reads as TGTGCCAGCAGCCAAGCTCCGATAGCGGGAGGGCCCTCGTACGAGCAGTACTTC. This gives the protein CASSQAPIAGGPSYEQYF.

J is TRBJ2-7 and V is TRBV6-5; D not certain. The CDR3 contains 13 residues. Trimming removed 4 bases from V and 4 bases from J, with 11 bases in between. CDR1 is MNHEY and CDR2 is SVGAGI in the germline V gene. The CDR3: CASSLSRAYEQYF. CDR3 DNA sequence: TGTGCCAGCAGTTTGTCGAGAGCGTACGAGCAGTACTTC.

CDR3 in amino acids: CASSLGGQGTYGYTF. The CDR3 nucleotides read TGTGCCAGCAGCTTGGGGGGACAGGGCACCTATGGCTACACCTTC. V gene TRBV7-2 combines with J gene TRBJ1-2; TRBD1 aligns across 9 bases. V lost 3 bases, J lost 4 bases, and 6 bases stayed unmatched. This CDR3 is 15 amino acids long. Germline CDR1 and CDR2: SGHTA and FQGNSA.

In its sample, this clone was seen a few times. The chain employs TRBV7-2 and TRBJ1-3; 8 nucleotides match TRBD1. Germline trimming cut 8 bases from V and 8 bases from J; bases unmatched to any gene: 8. CDR3 length: 13 amino acids. CDR1 is SGHTA and CDR2 is FQGNSA in the germline V gene. The CDR3 spells CASGSGGSDTIYF. CDR3 bases: TGTGCCAGCGGATCAGGGGGCTCGGACACCATATATTTT. Combining the CDR3 with reference TRBV7-2 and TRBJ1-3 gives the whole variable domain GAGVSQSPSNKVTEKGKDVELRCDPISGHTALYWYRQSLGQGLEFLIYFQGNSAPDKSGLPSDRFSAERTGGSVSTLTIQRTQQEDSAVYLCASGSGGSDTIYFGEGSWLTVV.

As to this clone: A junction boundary mismatches the germline segment, possibly from a read error. The V gene is TRBV29-1, the J gene TRBJ1-2; D gene ambiguous. The CDR3 covers 8 residues. The V gene's germline CDR1 is SQVTM and CDR2 ANQGSEA. The CDR3 DNA reads as TGCAGCGTCGATCGGGTTGATTGG. As protein: CSVDRVDW. The whole variable domain, filled in from reference TRBV29-1 and TRBJ1-2, reads SAVISQKPSRDICQRGTSLTIQCQVDSQVTMMFWYRQQPGQSLTLIATANQGSEATYESGFVIDKFPISRPNLTFSTLTVSNMSPEDSSIYLCSVDRVDWGSGTRLTVV.

This chain links TRBV6-5 with TRBJ1-2; TRBD1 aligns across 9 bases. The CDR3 length is 15 residues. In germline, CDR1 is MNHEY, CDR2 SVGAGI. After removal of 4 bases from V and 5 bases from J, the junction contained 8 bases not matched to a gene. The CDR3 is CASSSRTGDMYGYTF. The CDR3 DNA follows: TGTGCCAGCAGTTCGCGGACAGGGGACATGTATGGCTACACCTTC.

V usage is TRBV27 and J usage is TRBJ2-7; D unresolved. Trimming took 5 bases from V and 3 from J, leaving 20 bases between them. The CDR3 spans 16 residues. Germline loops: CDR1 MNHEY, CDR2 SMNVEV (reference sequence). CDR3 sequence (DNA): TGTGCCAGCAGTCCCGTACGTGGCAGACGAGACTACGAGCAGTACTTC. This gives the protein CASSPVRGRRDYEQYF.

The chain has TRBV5-8 and TRBJ1-2; the match to TRBD1 covers 10 bases. There are 14 residues in the CDR3. V lost 4 bases and J lost 8; bases outside the gene matches: 8. The germline CDR1 and CDR2 sequences are SGHTS and YDEGEE. The CDR3 nucleotides read TGTGCCAGCAGCCCACGGGACAGGGGAATAGGCTACACCTTC. Amino acids: CASSPRDRGIGYTF.

This clone was observed once. The chain carries TRBV11-2 and TRBJ2-7, with D possibly called TRBD1 or TRBD2 (5 bases each). The CDR3 runs 15 residues. Trimming took 1 base from V and 1 from J, leaving 11 bases between them. Germline assignment: CDR1 SGHAT and CDR2 FQNNGV. DNA for the CDR3: TGTGCCAGCAGCTTAGCCGAGGGACGGTCCTACGAGCAGTACGTC. It specifies CASSLAEGRSYEQYV.

The J gene is TRBJ2-1, the V gene TRBV18, with a tentative D call TRBD2 (5 bases). This CDR3 region has 13 residues. The germline CDR1 and CDR2 sequences are KGHSH and LQKENI. Trimming cost V 2 bases and J 4 bases, with 6 bases left between them. CDR3 in DNA: TGTGCCAGCTCACCAGGACTGTACAATGAGCAGTTCTTC. Protein: CASSPGLYNEQFF.

This chain links TRBV5-1 with TRBJ1-3; 9 bases are a match to TRBD1. In germline, CDR1 is SGHRS, CDR2 YFSETQ. V trimming: 2 bases; J trimming: 4 bases; junction bases outside the gene matches: 4. The CDR3 totals 15 residues. DNA for the CDR3: TGCGCCAGCAGCTTTGACAGGGGGAAAGGAAACACCATATATTTT. Its translation: CASSFDRGKGNTIYF.

The DNA for the CDR3 is TGTGCCAGCAGCCCAAACCTCCCACTAGCGGGACTGACAGATACGCAGTATTTT. Its protein is CASSPNLPLAGLTDTQYF. The chain links TRBV7-3 to TRBJ2-3; TRBD2 matches at 10 bases. The CDR3 extends over 18 amino acids. Per germline, CDR1 SGHTA and CDR2 FQGTGA. V gave up 5 bases and J gave up 3 bases; unmatched junction bases: 14.

The chain couples TRBV7-8 to TRBJ1-5, with D tentatively TRBD1 (5 bases). The CDR3 totals 15 residues. Germline assignment: CDR1 SGHVS and CDR2 FQNEAQ. V dropped 1 base and J dropped 5 bases, with 12 bases sitting between them. The CDR3 loop reads CASSLGQTGDQPQHF. DNA for the CDR3: TGTGCCAGCAGCTTAGGACAGACGGGGGATCAGCCCCAGCATTTT. Looking up the rest from reference TRBV7-8 and TRBJ1-5 gives the full variable domain: GAGVSQSPRYKVAKRGQDVALRCDPISGHVSLFWYQQALGQGPEFLTYFQNEAQLDKSGLPSDRFFAERPEGSVSTLKIQRTQQEDSAVYLCASSLGQTGDQPQHFGDGTRLSIL.

This clone was recorded at least ten times. The rearrangement links TRBV29-1 to TRBJ1-2; D may be TRBD1 (5 bases). This CDR3 has 15 residues. Trimming removed 4 bases at V and 4 bases at J, with 19 bases between. Germline lookup yields CDR1 SQVTM and CDR2 ANQGSEA. CDR3 residues: CSVVVEGSHAYGYTF. CDR3 sequence (DNA): TGCAGCGTTGTGGTCGAGGGGAGCCATGCCTATGGCTACACCTTC.

The chain employs TRBV5-8 and TRBJ2-7; D unclear. Deletions cut 1 base from V and 2 bases from J, with 7 bases between. The CDR3 runs 13 residues. Germline CDR1 reads SGHTS; CDR2 reads YDEGEE. In nucleotides, the CDR3 is TGTGCCAGCAGCTTGCCTGGGACCTACGAGCAGTACGTC. Translating it yields CASSLPGTYEQYV.

The gene calls are TRBV5-4 and TRBJ2-3; 8 nucleotides agree with TRBD1. V lost 2 bases to trimming and J lost 6 bases; unmatched junction nucleotides: 5. In germline, CDR1 is SGHNT, CDR2 YYREEE (reference sequence). This CDR3 spans 14 amino acids. The CDR3 spells CASSFSGGADTQYF. DNA for the CDR3: TGTGCCAGCAGCTTTTCAGGGGGCGCGGATACGCAGTATTTT.